These T cell receptor beta chains were read from a single sample in a study of post-analysis software for immune sequencing data. One entry per CDR3 protein, called by TCRdb with MiXCR from the PCR reads. The data show 750,000 to 950,000 distinct CDR3 sequences, with 35% to 55% seen just once and around 4.7% held by the top ten. The source material was blood. Receptors originate from a girl aged 10 to 17 with multiple sclerosis. The CDR3 runs from the conserved cysteine through the conserved F or W. D genes are given only for firm matches. The size entry is marked missing in some rows and otherwise reads once, few, many or a size class.

CDR3aa	CDR3nt	v_gene	j_gene	len	abundance	d_gene
CASSYSTGGGYNEQFF	TGTGCCAGCAGTTACTCGACCGGGGGGGGTTACAATGAGCAGTTCTTC	TRBV6-6	TRBJ2-1	16	NA	TRBD2
CASSQYGYEQYF	TGTGCCAGCAGCCAGTACGGCTACGAGCAGTACTTC	TRBV7-8	TRBJ2-7	12	NA	NA
CASRLTSGRAHEQYF	TGCGCCAGCAGGTTGACTAGCGGGAGGGCCCACGAGCAGTACTTC	TRBV5-1	TRBJ2-7	15	NA	TRBD2
CASSPWDTNYGYTF	TGTGCCAGCAGCCCATGGGACACTAACTATGGCTACACCTTC	TRBV6-6	TRBJ1-2	14	NA	NA
CAISEGWEGRGDTQYF	TGTGCCATCAGTGAGGGGTGGGAGGGCCGTGGAGATACGCAGTATTTT	TRBV10-3	TRBJ2-3	16	NA	TRBD2
CASSSYQVNYGYTF	TGTGCCAGCAGTTCGTATCAGGTTAACTATGGCTACACCTTC	TRBV6-6	TRBJ1-2	14	few	NA
CSVGLGQGAREQYF	TGCAGCGTTGGGCTGGGACAGGGGGCGAGAGAGCAGTACTTC	TRBV29-1	TRBJ2-7	14	NA	TRBD1
CASSQAWGSSYEQYF	TGTGCCAGCAGCCAAGCATGGGGTAGCTCCTACGAGCAGTACTTC	TRBV3-1	TRBJ2-7	15	NA	NA
CSVEEQVYGYTF	TGCAGCGTTGAGGAACAGGTCTATGGCTACACCTTC	TRBV29-1	TRBJ1-2	12	few	NA
CASRSVRWGDLSYNEQFF	TGTGCCAGCAGATCCGTCCGTTGGGGGGACCTATCCTACAATGAGCAGTTCTTC	TRBV12-3/TRBV12-4	TRBJ2-1	18	NA	NA
CSARDSVSYRDISYEQYF	TGCAGTGCTAGAGATTCAGTGTCCTACCGGGACATCTCCTACGAGCAGTACTTC	TRBV20-1	TRBJ2-7	18	few	NA
CASSFLAKNIQYF	TGTGCCAGCAGCTTTCTAGCCAAAAACATTCAGTACTTC	TRBV5-6	TRBJ2-4	13	few	NA
CSAGDRADGYTF	TGCAGCGCCGGGGACAGGGCGGATGGCTACACCTTC	TRBV29-1	TRBJ1-2	12	NA	TRBD1
CASRPDRVSDYLNYGYTF	TGTGCCAGCAGGCCCGACCGCGTCTCGGACTACCTTAACTATGGCTACACCTTC	TRBV6-1	TRBJ1-2	18	NA	NA
CASSDGRVDTEAFF	TGCGCCAGCAGTGATGGGCGGGTGGACACTGAAGCTTTCTTT	TRBV10-2	TRBJ1-1	14	NA	NA
CASRIQTYEQYF	TGTGCCAGCAGAATCCAAACCTACGAGCAGTACTTC	TRBV6-2/TRBV6-3	TRBJ2-7	12	NA	NA
CASSLRDRTYEQYF	TGTGCCAGCAGTCTCCGGGACAGGACCTACGAGCAGTACTTC	TRBV6-5	TRBJ2-7	14	NA	TRBD1
CASSKGQGSTEAFF	TGTGCCAGCAGCAAGGGACAGGGGAGCACTGAAGCTTTCTTT	TRBV2	TRBJ1-1	14	NA	TRBD1
CASSPTGTGSNEQFF	TGTGCCAGCAGTCCTACCGGGACAGGCAGTAATGAGCAGTTCTTC	TRBV11-2	TRBJ2-1	15	few	TRBD1
CASSQEWTGTGELFF	TGCGCCAGCAGCCAAGAATGGACTGGCACCGGGGAGCTGTTTTTT	TRBV4-3	TRBJ2-2	15	once	NA
CASSVGAGVGDEQYF	TGTGCCAGCAGCGTAGGAGCGGGAGTCGGCGATGAGCAGTACTTC	TRBV9	TRBJ2-5	15	NA	TRBD2
CATSRTNTRLPSSYEQYF	TGTGCCACCAGCAGAACTAATACTAGGCTCCCGAGCTCCTACGAGCAGTACTTC	TRBV15	TRBJ2-7	18	once	NA
CASSPVIAGGDYEQYF	TGTGCCAGCAGCCCCGTCATAGCGGGAGGGGACTACGAGCAGTACTTC	TRBV7-8	TRBJ2-7	16	NA	TRBD2
CASSLGLAGNTDTQYF	TGCGCCAGCAGCTTGGGGCTAGCGGGGAACACAGATACGCAGTATTTT	TRBV5-1	TRBJ2-3	16	few	TRBD2
CASRDTEAFF	TGTGCCAGCAGGGACACTGAAGCTTTCTTT	TRBV28	TRBJ1-1	10	NA	NA
CASSLIPSGTDTQYF	TGCGCCAGCAGCTTGATCCCCTCTGGCACAGATACGCAGTATTTT	TRBV5-1	TRBJ2-3	15	NA	NA
CASGTVGQFYGYTF	TGTGCCAGCGGAACCGTGGGACAGTTCTATGGCTACACCTTC	TRBV28	TRBJ1-2	14	few	TRBD1
CASSSARLAGFLNTGELFF	TGTGCCAGCAGCTCAGCCCGTCTAGCGGGATTCTTGAACACCGGGGAGCTGTTTTTT	TRBV7-2	TRBJ2-2	19	NA	TRBD2
CASSFRTGITGELFF	TGCGCCAGCAGCTTCCGGACAGGGATTACCGGGGAGCTGTTTTTT	TRBV5-1	TRBJ2-2	15	NA	TRBD1
CASSWSGTVETQYF	TGTGCCAGCAGCTGGAGCGGGACAGTCGAGACCCAGTACTTC	TRBV7-2	TRBJ2-5	14	few	NA
CASSFRTNYGYTF	TGTGCCAGCAGTTTTCGGACAAACTATGGCTACACCTTC	TRBV12-3/TRBV12-4	TRBJ1-2	13	few	NA
CASSLVPGAAETQYF	TGTGCCAGCAGCTTAGTCCCGGGGGCGGCGGAGACCCAGTACTTC	TRBV7-6	TRBJ2-5	15	few	NA
CSARGPAPGQGGGYTF	TGCAGTGCTAGAGGACCCGCCCCGGGACAGGGTGGAGGCTACACCTTC	TRBV20-1	TRBJ1-2	16	NA	TRBD1
CASKRTGGNIQYF	TGCGCCAGCAAGCGGACAGGTGGCAACATTCAGTACTTC	TRBV5-1	TRBJ2-4	13	NA	TRBD1
CASSQLQGANYEQYF	TGCGCCAGCAGCCAACTACAGGGGGCAAACTACGAGCAGTACTTC	TRBV4-3	TRBJ2-7	15	NA	TRBD1
CASSQDKVGAAFF	TGTGCCAGCAGCCAAGATAAGGTGGGGGCGGCTTTCTTT	TRBV4-2	TRBJ1-1	13	NA	NA
CARSLGLAAQETQYF	TGTGCCCGCAGTTTAGGACTAGCGGCCCAAGAGACCCAGTACTTC	TRBV12-3/TRBV12-4	TRBJ2-5	15	NA	TRBD2
CASSWEGTGTVEQYF	TGTGCCAGCAGCTGGGAGGGGACAGGGACCGTCGAGCAGTACTTC	TRBV7-9	TRBJ2-7	15	NA	TRBD1
CASSPTSSGSYEQYF	TGTGCCAGCAGCCCCACATCTAGCGGGAGTTACGAGCAGTACTTC	TRBV9	TRBJ2-7	15	NA	TRBD2
CASSLGLQGVNQPQHF	TGTGCCAGCAGTTTAGGTTTACAGGGGGTAAATCAGCCCCAGCATTTT	TRBV12-3/TRBV12-4	TRBJ1-5	16	NA	TRBD1
CSARRLAGLNEQYF	TGCAGTGCTAGAAGGCTAGCGGGTCTCAATGAGCAGTACTTC	TRBV20-1	TRBJ2-7	14	NA	TRBD2
CASRDRKINEKLFF	TGCGCCAGCAGGGACAGGAAGATTAATGAAAAACTGTTTTTT	TRBV10-2	TRBJ1-4	14	NA	TRBD1
CASSAQNEQFF	TGTGCCAGCAGCGCACAGAATGAGCAGTTCTTC	TRBV9	TRBJ2-1	11	few	NA
CASSVGGWGPKETQYF	TGTGCCAGCAGCGTAGGAGGCTGGGGACCAAAAGAGACCCAGTACTTC	TRBV9	TRBJ2-5	16	few	NA
CASFGRGGSGYTF	TGTGCCAGCTTTGGCAGGGGAGGATCCGGCTACACCTTC	TRBV6-5	TRBJ1-2	13	NA	NA
CASSRDNNQPQHF	TGTGCCAGCAGCCGGGACAACAATCAGCCCCAGCATTTT	TRBV7-9	TRBJ1-5	13	NA	NA
CASSPPWDNEQFF	TGTGCCAGCAGCCCCCCATGGGATAATGAGCAGTTCTTC	TRBV7-9	TRBJ2-1	13	NA	NA
CASSARRQSGQPQHF	TGTGCCAGCAGCGCCCGAAGACAGTCCGGTCAGCCCCAGCATTTT	TRBV11-1	TRBJ1-5	15	NA	NA
CASRDTQFF	TGTGCCAGCAGGGATACGCAGTTCTTC	TRBV2	TRBJ2-1	9	NA	NA
CASSLGGWGTDTQYF	TGTGCCAGCAGTTTAGGGGGATGGGGCACAGATACGCAGTATTTT	TRBV12-3/TRBV12-4	TRBJ2-3	15	many	NA
CATSDQDREGHGYTF	TGTGCCACCAGTGATCAAGACAGGGAGGGACATGGCTACACCTTC	TRBV24-1	TRBJ1-2	15	NA	TRBD1
CASSPITGTGANYGYTF	TGTGCCAGCAGTCCTATCACCGGGACAGGGGCCAACTATGGCTACACCTTC	TRBV6-1	TRBJ1-2	17	NA	TRBD1
CSVVDRRGTDTQYF	TGCAGCGTTGTCGACCGGCGGGGCACAGATACGCAGTATTTT	TRBV29-1	TRBJ2-3	14	NA	NA
CASSLSGTSTEDTQYF	TGTGCCAGCAGCCTCTCCGGGACTAGCACTGAAGATACGCAGTATTTT	TRBV4-2	TRBJ2-3	16	few	TRBD2